These T cell receptor beta chains were read from a single sample in a study of cytomegalovirus exposure and HLA in healthy donors. The assay was immunoSEQ multiplex PCR, and TCRdb's table has in-frame clones only and misses some. The sample holds 170,000 or so clones, around 78% seen once. Sequenced: PBMCs. Receptor source: a woman aged 45-60 years in good health and CMV-seropositive. Both conserved end residues are part of each CDR3. Fields, in order: J gene, D gene, V gene, clone size, CDR3 protein, CDR3 DNA. A D gene is named only where the DNA matches it firmly. Rows give clone size only sometimes, using once, few, many, or a class for an expanded clone.

TRBJ2-7,TRBD2,TRBV19,-,CASTLRLAGPYEQYF,TGTGCCAGTACCCTCCGACTAGCGGGTCCTTACGAGCAGTACTTC
TRBJ1-2,-,TRBV5-1,-,CASSPNLGAGGYTF,TGCGCCAGCAGCCCGAACCTAGGGGCAGGGGGCTACACCTTC
TRBJ2-1,TRBD1,TRBV30,-,CAWSRDRGSLAYNEQFF,TGTGCCTGGAGCCGGGACAGGGGTTCGTTAGCCTACAATGAGCAGTTCTTC
TRBJ1-3,-,TRBV2,once,CASSLSGNTIYF,TGTGCCAGCAGCCTCTCTGGAAACACCATATATTTT
TRBJ1-1,TRBD1,TRBV9,-,CASSRDSEAFF,TGTGCCAGCAGCCGGGACAGTGAAGCTTTCTTT
TRBJ1-5,TRBD1,TRBV5-1,-,CASSRTGEKWSQHF,TGCGCCAGCAGCCGGACAGGGGAGAAGTGGTCCCAGCATTTT
TRBJ1-1,-,TRBV5-8,-,CASSLLFEAFF,TGTGCCAGCAGCTTGCTTTTTGAAGCTTTCTTT
TRBJ2-1,TRBD1,TRBV5-6,-,CAGGTGGSYNEQFF,TGTGCCGGTGGGACAGGCGGTTCCTACAATGAGCAGTTCTTC
TRBJ2-1,-,TRBV25-1,few,CASSEIREGSYNEQFF,TGTGCCAGCAGTGAAATACGGGAAGGCTCCTACAATGAGCAGTTCTTC
TRBJ1-5,-,TRBV19,few,CASTTRQGNQPQHF,TGTGCCAGTACCACTCGGCAGGGGAATCAGCCCCAGCATTTT
TRBJ2-2,-,TRBV6-6,-,CASSLNWRDTGELFF,TGTGCCAGCAGTTTAAATTGGCGGGACACCGGGGAGCTGTTTTTT
TRBJ2-7,-,TRBV11-2,-,CASSLGVHEQYF,TGTGCCAGCAGCTTAGGAGTGCACGAGCAGTACTTC
TRBJ2-3,-,TRBV5-1,-,CASSPSGGSSTDTQYF,TGCGCCAGCAGCCCAAGCGGCGGTTCTAGCACAGATACGCAGTATTTT
TRBJ1-4,TRBD1,TRBV4-1,-,CASSQDGTGSNEKLFF,TGCGCCAGCAGCCAAGATGGGACAGGGAGTAATGAAAAACTGTTTTTT
TRBJ2-3,TRBD2,TRBV19,-,CASSFLFELAGGLDTQYF,TGTGCCAGTAGTTTTCTTTTCGAACTAGCGGGGGGGCTCGATACGCAGTATTTT
TRBJ2-4,-,TRBV2,-,CASSEEAAKNIQYF,TGTGCCAGCAGTGAGGAAGCGGCCAAAAACATTCAGTACTTC
TRBJ1-4,-,TRBV4-1,-,CASSQDQGQRNEKLFF,TGCGCCAGCAGCCAAGATCAAGGACAGCGTAATGAAAAACTGTTTTTT
TRBJ2-7,-,TRBV5-6,-,CASSVGGDPYEQYF,TGTGCCAGCAGTGTAGGCGGGGACCCCTACGAGCAGTACTTC
TRBJ2-6,-,TRBV5-4,few,CASSPRGGLTAGANVLTF,TGTGCCAGCAGCCCAAGGGGGGGGCTGACCGCTGGGGCCAACGTCCTGACTTTC
TRBJ1-2,-,TRBV27,-,CASSPIALPNYGYTF,TGTGCCAGCAGTCCTATTGCCCTACCTAACTATGGCTACACCTTC
TRBJ1-5,-,TRBV30,-,CAWSSGNQPQHF,TGTGCCTGGAGTAGCGGCAATCAGCCCCAGCATTTT
TRBJ2-7,-,TRBV2,-,CASNLRGAYEQYF,TGTGCCAGCAATCTCAGGGGGGCCTACGAGCAGTACTTC
TRBJ1-5,-,TRBV5-6,-,CASSLGQGSNQPQHF,TGTGCCAGCAGCTTGGGGCAGGGGAGTAATCAGCCCCAGCATTTT
TRBJ1-6,TRBD1,TRBV5-1,-,CASSLLTGGNSPLHF,TGCGCCAGCAGCCTCCTGACAGGGGGTAATTCACCCCTCCACTTT
TRBJ2-7,-,TRBV10-1,-,CASSESGHPDEQYF,TGCGCCAGCAGTGAGTCCGGACACCCTGACGAGCAGTACTTC
TRBJ2-7,-,TRBV5-1,-,CASSLRGGYEQYF,TGCGCCAGCAGCTTGAGGGGGGGCTACGAGCAGTACTTC
TRBJ2-5,-,TRBV7-8,-,CASGGSMETQYF,TGTGCCAGCGGAGGGTCTATGGAGACCCAGTACTTC
TRBJ2-7,-,TRBV6-1,-,CASSEGEEAYEQYF,TGTGCCAGCAGTGAAGGAGAGGAAGCCTACGAGCAGTACTTC
TRBJ2-1,-,TRBV14,-,CASSQETSSYNEQFF,TGTGCCAGCAGCCAAGAGACAAGCTCCTACAATGAGCAGTTCTTC
TRBJ2-3,-,TRBV6-1,-,CASSEATGSTDTQYF,TGTGCCAGCAGTGAAGCGACGGGAAGCACAGATACGCAGTATTTT
TRBJ1-4,-,TRBV11-2,once,CASSTYTRSFPTNEKLFF,TGTGCCAGCAGCACCTATACGAGATCTTTTCCAACTAATGAAAAACTGTTTTTT
TRBJ2-5,-,TRBV29-1,-,CSVEPGNQETQYF,TGCAGCGTTGAGCCAGGGAACCAAGAGACCCAGTACTTC
TRBJ1-1,TRBD1,TRBV19,-,CASSFWAGGGNTEAFF,TGTGCCAGTAGTTTCTGGGCAGGGGGTGGGAACACTGAAGCTTTCTTT
TRBJ1-4,-,TRBV14,-,CASSQGMAVGEKLFF,TGTGCCAGCAGCCAAGGGATGGCGGTAGGAGAAAAACTGTTTTTT
TRBJ2-5,TRBD1,TRBV27,few,CASSLRDRGETQYF,TGTGCCAGCAGTTTACGGGACAGGGGAGAGACCCAGTACTTC
TRBJ1-5,-,TRBV7-3,-,CASSPLRAGYMRQPQHF,TGTGCCAGCAGCCCTCTTCGGGCAGGGTACATGAGGCAGCCCCAGCATTTT